The 8 T cell receptor beta chains in this list originate from one sample, sequenced in a study of cytomegalovirus exposure and HLA in healthy donors. The primer mix had 60 Vbeta and 13 Jbeta primers. Produced via immunoSEQ multiplex PCR; TCRdb's table is partial and in-frame only. The sample shows over 50,000 clones, 55% to 85% of them seen only once. Input material: PBMCs. The receptors originated from a man aged 35-49 years in good health and CMV-seropositive.

The chain recombines TRBV30 with TRBJ2-7, with TRBD1 matching over 10 bases. The CDR3 consists of 12 residues. Per germline, CDR1 GTSNPN and CDR2 SVGIG (reference sequence). V lost 5 bases and J lost 11; bases outside the gene matches: 9. CDR3 bases: TGTGCCTGGGGGACAGGGGTTGGCCGGGAGTACTTC. Residues: CAWGTGVGREYF.

V and J are TRBV6-5 and TRBJ1-4; possibly TRBD1 for D (5 bases). The germline V gene has CDR1 MNHEY and CDR2 SVGAGI. Trimming pared 0 bases from V and 6 bases from J, leaving 14 bases between. The length of the CDR3 is 16 residues. The CDR3 DNA reads as TGTGCCAGCAGTTACTCGAGCAGCTTAGGGGATGAAAAACTGTTTTTT. It translates to CASSYSSSLGDEKLFF.

This chain links TRBV4-1 with TRBJ2-2; TRBD2 agrees at 9 bases. The trim removed 2 bases at V and 0 bases at J, leaving 13 bases unmatched. The CDR3 length is 20 residues. Germline V gene sequence: CDR1 MGHRA, CDR2 YSYEKL. CDR3 region: CASSQRPRGSGGTNTGELFF. The CDR3 region has the DNA TGCGCCAGCAGCCAACGTCCTCGGGGTAGCGGGGGAACGAACACCGGGGAGCTGTTTTTT.

The CDR3 region is CASSLPQLAGAETQYF. CDR3 DNA: TGCGCCAGCAGCTTACCCCAACTAGCGGGGGCAGAGACCCAGTACTTC. The J gene is TRBJ2-5, the V gene TRBV5-1, with 11 positions matching TRBD2. This CDR3 is built from 16 residues. CDR1 SGHRS and CDR2 YFSETQ come from the germline V gene. V lost 2 bases and J lost 4; bases outside the gene matches: 7.

The J gene is TRBJ1-4, the V gene TRBV6-1, with 10 nucleotides matching TRBD1. Germline-derived CDR1 and CDR2 are MNHNS and SASEGT. V lost 5 bases and J lost 5; bases outside the gene matches: 2. The CDR3 is made up of 14 amino acids. In DNA, the CDR3 is TGTGCCAGCAGTTTGGGACAGGGGAATGAAAAACTGTTTTTT. Translating gives CASSLGQGNEKLFF.

The rearrangement uses TRBV27 and TRBJ1-4, with 11 bases aligning to TRBD1. V was clipped by 5 bases and J by 10 bases; unmatched bases: 9. Germline CDR1 is MNHEY and CDR2 is SMNVEV (reference sequence). The length of the CDR3 is 15 residues. The CDR3 loop reads CASSLPGQGGGKLFF. The CDR3 region has the DNA TGTGCCAGCAGTCTACCGGGACAGGGGGGGGGAAAACTGTTTTTT.

A note on this clone: Other DNA sequences within the sample encode an identical CDR3. V gene TRBV6-5 combines with J gene TRBJ2-7, with 10 bases matching TRBD1. CDR1 MNHEY and CDR2 SVGAGI come from the germline V gene. The CDR3 spans 13 residues. The V gene end was trimmed by 6 bases and the J gene end by 4 bases; junction bases not matched to a gene: 3. CDR3 nucleotide sequence: TGTGCCAGCAGCCGGGACAGGGGTTACGAGCAGTACTTC. Its translation: CASSRDRGYEQYF.

V and J are TRBV23-1 and TRBJ1-1, with D uncertain. TRBV23-1 is given ORF status, its function remaining uncertain. CDR3 size: 16 residues. V was cut by 4 bases and J by 0 bases, with 15 bases left in between. CDR3 sequence reads: CASSPPSVLMNTEAFF. CDR3 in DNA: TGCGCCAGCAGTCCCCCCTCGGTCCTTATGAACACTGAAGCTTTCTTT.